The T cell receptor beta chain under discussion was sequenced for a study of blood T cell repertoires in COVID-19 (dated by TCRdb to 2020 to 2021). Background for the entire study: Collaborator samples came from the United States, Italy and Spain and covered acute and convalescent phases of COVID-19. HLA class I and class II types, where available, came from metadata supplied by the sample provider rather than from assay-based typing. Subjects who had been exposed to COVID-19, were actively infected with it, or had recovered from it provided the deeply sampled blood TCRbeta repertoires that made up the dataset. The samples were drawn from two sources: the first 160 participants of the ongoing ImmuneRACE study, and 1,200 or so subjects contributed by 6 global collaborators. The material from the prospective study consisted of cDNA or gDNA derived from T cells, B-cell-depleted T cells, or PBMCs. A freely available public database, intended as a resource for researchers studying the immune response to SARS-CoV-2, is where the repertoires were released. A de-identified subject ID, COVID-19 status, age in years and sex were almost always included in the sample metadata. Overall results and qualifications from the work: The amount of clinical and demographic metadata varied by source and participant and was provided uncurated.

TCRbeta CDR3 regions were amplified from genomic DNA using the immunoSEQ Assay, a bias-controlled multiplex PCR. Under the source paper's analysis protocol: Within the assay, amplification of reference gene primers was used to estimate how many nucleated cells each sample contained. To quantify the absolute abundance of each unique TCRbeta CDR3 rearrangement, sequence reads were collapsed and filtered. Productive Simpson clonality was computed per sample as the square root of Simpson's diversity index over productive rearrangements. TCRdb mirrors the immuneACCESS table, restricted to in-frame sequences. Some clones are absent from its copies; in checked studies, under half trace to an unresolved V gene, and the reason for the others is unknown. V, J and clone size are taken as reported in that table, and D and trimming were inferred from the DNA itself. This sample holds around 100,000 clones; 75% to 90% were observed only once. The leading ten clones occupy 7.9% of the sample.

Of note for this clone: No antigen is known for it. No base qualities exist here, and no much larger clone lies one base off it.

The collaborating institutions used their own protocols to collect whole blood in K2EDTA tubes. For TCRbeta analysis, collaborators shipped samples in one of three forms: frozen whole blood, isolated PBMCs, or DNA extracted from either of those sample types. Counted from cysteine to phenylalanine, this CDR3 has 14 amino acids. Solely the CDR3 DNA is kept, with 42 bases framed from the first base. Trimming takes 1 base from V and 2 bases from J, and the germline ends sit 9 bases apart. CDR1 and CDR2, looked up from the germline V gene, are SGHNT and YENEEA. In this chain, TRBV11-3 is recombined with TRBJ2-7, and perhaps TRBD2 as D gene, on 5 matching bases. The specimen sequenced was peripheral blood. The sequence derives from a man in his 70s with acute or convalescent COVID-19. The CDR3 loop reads CASSLGRGTYEQYF. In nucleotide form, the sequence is TGTGCCAGCAGCTTAGGCCGGGGAACCTACGAGCAGTACTTC. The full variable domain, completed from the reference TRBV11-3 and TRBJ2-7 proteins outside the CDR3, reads EAGVVQSPRYKIIEKKQPVAFWCNPISGHNTLYWYLQNLGQGPELLIRYENEEAVDDSQLPKDRFSAERLKGVDSTLKIQPAELGDSAVYLCASSLGRGTYEQYFGPGTRLTVT.